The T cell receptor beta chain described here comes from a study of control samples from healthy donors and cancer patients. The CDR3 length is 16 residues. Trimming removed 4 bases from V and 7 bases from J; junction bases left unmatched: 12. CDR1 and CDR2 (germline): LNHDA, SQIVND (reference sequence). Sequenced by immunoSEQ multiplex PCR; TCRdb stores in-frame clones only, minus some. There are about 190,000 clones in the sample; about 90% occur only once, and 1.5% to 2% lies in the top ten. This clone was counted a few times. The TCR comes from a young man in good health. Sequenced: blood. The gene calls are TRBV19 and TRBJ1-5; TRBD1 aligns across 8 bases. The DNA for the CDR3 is TGTGCCAGTAGTACGCAGGGGGCGACCAGTGGACAGCCCCAGCATTTT. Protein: CASSTQGATSGQPQHF. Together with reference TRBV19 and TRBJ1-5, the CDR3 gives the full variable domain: DGGITQSPKYLFRKEGQNVTLSCEQNLNHDAMYWYRQDPGQGLRLIYYSQIVNDFQKGDIAEGYSVSREKKESFPLTVTSAQKNPTAFYLCASSTQGATSGQPQHFGDGTRLSIL.